Shown below are 30 T cell receptor beta chains from a single sample sequenced in a study of graft-versus-host responses after intestinal transplantation. No cognate antigen is known for these TCRs. Produced via immunoSEQ multiplex PCR; TCRdb's table is partial and in-frame only. The sample holds 95,000 to 110,000 clones, about nine tenths seen once. This material consisted of unstimulated CD4+ T cells sorted from spleen or lymph node cells, taken before transplant. The receptors were sampled from a human donor who was the organ donor for an intestinal transplant.

CDR3 loop: CASSETANYGYTF. CDR3 nucleotides: TGTGCCAGCAGTGAGACAGCTAACTATGGCTACACCTTC. The chain has TRBV25-1 and TRBJ1-2, with D tentatively TRBD1 (5 bases). The CDR3 is 13 amino acids. The V gene's germline CDR1 is MGHDK and CDR2 SYGVNS. V dropped 3 bases and J dropped 0 bases, with 5 bases sitting between them.

This sequence joins TRBV7-2 and TRBJ2-3; D call uncertain. Germline CDR1 reads SGHTA; CDR2 reads FQGNSA. The V end lost 7 bases, the J end lost 4 bases, and 12 bases lay between the germline ends. The CDR3 has 13 amino acids. CDR3 protein: CASKEVASDTQYF. DNA for the CDR3: TGTGCCAGCAAAGAGGTTGCGTCAGATACGCAGTATTTT.

The chain has TRBV16 and TRBJ1-5; D unresolved. V gave up 5 bases and J gave up 0 bases, with 14 bases separating them. The CDR3 has 16 residues. Germline CDR1 is KGHSY and CDR2 is FQNENV. The CDR3 sequence is CASSFGSDGSNQPQHF. Here the CDR3 DNA reads TGTGCCAGCAGCTTTGGATCGGACGGTAGCAATCAGCCCCAGCATTTT.

This clone was observed a few times. The V and J genes are TRBV5-1 and TRBJ1-5; no clear D gene. The ends were cut back, 0 bases at V and 5 bases at J, with 12 bases in the middle. The CDR3 spans 15 residues. Per the germline V gene, CDR1 is SGHRS and CDR2 is YFSETQ. The DNA of the CDR3 is TGCGCCAGCAGCTTGGGCGGGGTGAGGGATCAGCCCCAGCATTTT. This sequence encodes CASSLGGVRDQPQHF.

This chain joins TRBV5-1 and TRBJ2-7; perhaps D is TRBD1 or TRBD2 (5 bases each). This CDR3 contains 18 residues. V was trimmed by 2 bases and J by 5 bases, leaving 26 bases between them. From germline, CDR1 is SGHRS and CDR2 YFSETQ. In DNA, the CDR3 is TGCGCCAGCAGCTTCAGAGGGACGGCCGAATCCCTGTTGAACGAGCAGTACTTC. Protein product: CASSFRGTAESLLNEQYF.

The chain uses TRBV4-1 and TRBJ2-1, with D uncertain. Germline lookup yields CDR1 MGHRA and CDR2 YSYEKL. This CDR3 contains 16 residues. The germline V and J ends were trimmed by 4 bases and 0 bases, with 13 bases remaining between them. CDR3 loop: CASSLTGPSSYNEQFF. The CDR3 DNA sequence: TGCGCCAGCAGCCTCACGGGCCCCAGCTCCTACAATGAGCAGTTCTTC.

The chain is built from TRBV2 and TRBJ2-7; 10 bases fit TRBD2. J lost 7 bases, V lost 7 bases, and 1 base had no gene match. Germline V gene data show CDR1 as SNHLY and CDR2 as FYNNEI. This CDR3 comprises 11 residues. This CDR3 is CASKREGEQYF. The CDR3 region has the DNA TGTGCCAGCAAGCGGGAGGGGGAGCAGTACTTC.

The rearrangement joins TRBV2 to TRBJ2-2, with 7 bases lining up with TRBD1. This CDR3 contains 16 residues. V dropped 0 bases and J dropped 5; count of bases not matched to a gene: 6. CDR1 SNHLY and CDR2 FYNNEI come from the germline V gene. The CDR3 nucleotides read TGTGCCAGCAGTGAAGCCACAGGGGTTTTAACCGGGGAGCTGTTTTTT. Protein: CASSEATGVLTGELFF. Based on the CDR3 plus reference TRBV2 and TRBJ2-2, the full variable domain is EPEVTQTPSHQVTQMGQEVILRCVPISNHLYFYWYRQILGQKVEFLVSFYNNEISEKSEIFDDQFSVERPDGSNFTLKIRSTKLEDSAMYFCASSEATGVLTGELFFGEGSRLTVL.

V and J are TRBV14 and TRBJ1-1; D perhaps matches TRBD1 (5 bases). V was trimmed by 4 bases and J by 6 bases, leaving 15 bases between them. Germline assignment: CDR1 SGHDN and CDR2 FVKESK. The CDR3 totals 14 residues. The CDR3 nucleotides are TGTGCCAGCAGCCTTTCAATCCCGGGGGCTGAAGCTTTCTTT. Protein sequence: CASSLSIPGAEAFF.

This chain links TRBV5-6 with TRBJ1-1; D is undetermined. The germline V gene encodes CDR1 SGHDT and CDR2 YYEEEE. V was pared by 1 base and J by 0 bases, with 7 bases between. This CDR3 spans 14 amino acids. The CDR3 nucleotides read TGTGCCAGCAGCTTGCGACTCATGAACACTGAAGCTTTCTTT. Its translation: CASSLRLMNTEAFF.

The chain combines TRBV6-1 with TRBJ2-7, with 12 nucleotides matching TRBD2. The CDR3 extends over 15 amino acids. The germline V gene encodes CDR1 MNHNS and CDR2 SASEGT. The J segment lost 3 bases and the V segment lost 4 bases, leaving 4 bases of the junction unmatched. In nucleotides, the CDR3 is TGTGCCAGCAGTGGGTGGACTAGCGGGAACTACGAGCAGTACTTC. It encodes CASSGWTSGNYEQYF.

This clone appeared a few times. The CDR3 DNA reads as TGTGCCAGCAGTGCAAGTCGTACAGTTGGGAGCCCCTCACCCCTCCACTTT. Its protein product is CASSASRTVGSPSPLHF. The rearrangement links TRBV6-1 to TRBJ1-6; D not resolved. V was pared by 4 bases and J by 10 bases, with 23 bases between. Germline loops: CDR1 MNHNS, CDR2 SASEGT. The CDR3 is 17 residues long.

The chain uses TRBV2 and TRBJ1-3, with a possible D match to TRBD1 (5 bases). The CDR3 is 12 residues long. Germline values: CDR1 SNHLY, CDR2 FYNNEI. Trimming took off 10 bases at V and 3 bases at J, with 10 bases between the two ends. The CDR3 DNA follows: TGTGCCACCGACAGTAATGGAAACACCATATATTTT. It is translated as CATDSNGNTIYF. Supplemented by reference TRBV2 and TRBJ1-3, the full variable domain reads EPEVTQTPSHQVTQMGQEVILRCVPISNHLYFYWYRQILGQKVEFLVSFYNNEISEKSEIFDDQFSVERPDGSNFTLKIRSTKLEDSAMYFCATDSNGNTIYFGEGSWLTVV.

This clone has only one observation. The chain employs TRBV6-1 and TRBJ2-3; the D is unclear. Germline V gene data show CDR1 as MNHNS and CDR2 as SASEGT. This CDR3 is 14 amino acids long. The ends were cut back, 1 base at V and 2 bases at J, with 7 bases in the middle. The CDR3 protein is CASSEGWSTDTQYF. The CDR3, as DNA: TGTGCCAGCAGTGAAGGGTGGTCCACAGATACGCAGTATTTT.

There are a few counts of this clone. The V and J genes are TRBV19 and TRBJ1-2, with D possibly matching TRBD1 (5 bases). Trimming pared 4 bases from V and 4 bases from J, leaving 19 bases between. The CDR3 spans 16 residues. Germline V gene data show CDR1 as LNHDA and CDR2 as SQIVND (reference sequence). The CDR3 sequence is CASSTPQPTEFYGYTF. CDR3 DNA: TGTGCCAGTAGTACCCCCCAACCGACAGAGTTCTATGGCTACACCTTC.

This chain links TRBV5-8 with TRBJ2-1, with unresolved D. The V end was cut by 1 base, the J end by 9 bases, with 8 bases between. This CDR3 is built from 12 residues. The germline V gene has CDR1 SGHTS and CDR2 YDEGEE. The CDR3 DNA reads TGTGCCAGCAGCTTGCCAGGAGTTGAGCAGTTCTTC. It translates to CASSLPGVEQFF. The full variable domain, rest sourced from reference TRBV5-8 and TRBJ2-1, is EAGVTQSPTHLIKTRGQQATLRCSPISGHTSVYWYQQALGLGLQFLLWYDEGEERNRGNFPPRFSGRQFPNYSSELNVNALELEDSALYLCASSLPGVEQFFGPGTRLTVL.

This clone was counted a single time. This rearrangement joins TRBV10-2 to TRBJ2-4; TRBD1 or TRBD2 may be the D gene (5 bases each). Between the trimmed V and J ends, which lost 8 bases and 8 bases, there was a span of 10 bases. The CDR3 runs 11 residues. The germline V gene has CDR1 WSHSY and CDR2 SAAADI. This CDR3 is CASQMGDIQYF. Here the CDR3 DNA reads TGCGCCAGCCAGATGGGGGACATTCAGTACTTC.

This chain connects TRBV11-2 to TRBJ2-2; 11 nucleotides match TRBD1. The germline V gene has CDR1 SGHAT and CDR2 FQNNGV. Trimming removed 6 bases from V and 6 bases from J; junction bases left unmatched: 12. The CDR3 has 17 amino acids. The CDR3 DNA follows: TGTGCCAGCAGACTCCTCTTACCGGGACAGGGGGCCGGGGAGCTGTTTTTT. Translating gives CASRLLLPGQGAGELFF.

The rearrangement joins TRBV5-1 to TRBJ2-2, with D possibly matching TRBD1 (6 bases). The CDR3 covers 15 residues. Germline CDR1 reads SGHRS; CDR2 reads YFSETQ. V lost 0 bases, J lost 4 bases, and 10 bases lay in between. CDR3 region: CASSLVDRITGELFF. The CDR3 region has the DNA TGCGCCAGCAGCTTGGTTGACAGGATCACCGGGGAGCTGTTTTTT.

The gene calls are TRBV6-5 and TRBJ2-2; D remains unclear. Looked up from germline, CDR1 is MNHEY and CDR2 is SVGAGI. Trimming removed 6 bases at V and 5 bases at J, with 16 bases between. This CDR3 spans 15 amino acids. CDR3: CASSTGSVPTGELFF. The CDR3 coding sequence is TGTGCCAGCAGCACCGGCTCAGTTCCAACCGGGGAGCTGTTTTTT.

The chain links TRBV27 to TRBJ2-3; the match to TRBD2 covers 13 bases. The length of the CDR3 is 17 residues. Germline CDR1 and CDR2: MNHEY and SMNVEV (reference sequence). Trimming at V came to 3 bases and at J to 9 bases, leaving 12 bases not matched to a gene. CDR3 protein: CASSFKSGTSGKATQYF. In DNA, the CDR3 is TGTGCCAGCAGTTTTAAATCCGGGACTAGCGGGAAGGCAACGCAGTATTTT.

This clone was found once. The rearrangement uses TRBV19 and TRBJ1-2; D is ambiguous. The V and J ends lost 5 bases and 5 bases respectively, with 12 bases between them. This CDR3 has 13 residues. The V gene's germline CDR1 is LNHDA and CDR2 SQIVND (reference sequence). The CDR3 sequence is CASSPGSRYGYTF. The CDR3 region has the DNA TGTGCCAGTAGTCCGGGGTCCCGGTATGGCTACACCTTC.

The CDR3, as DNA: TGTGCCTGGAGTCTAGGGAACTATGGCTACACCTTC. It codes for CAWSLGNYGYTF. The V gene is TRBV30, the J gene TRBJ1-2; D call uncertain. Germline-derived CDR1 and CDR2 are GTSNPN and SVGIG (reference sequence). The CDR3 is 12 amino acids. The V end was cut by 2 bases, the J end by 2 bases, with 6 bases between.

The gene calls are TRBV7-2 and TRBJ1-1; a weak D match, TRBD1 (5 bases). CDR3 size: 15 residues. Germline V CDR1 and CDR2: SGHTA, FQGNSA. The V gene lost 3 bases and the J gene lost 6 bases, with 17 bases spanning the gap. The CDR3 DNA reads TGTGCCAGCAGCTTCATGGACGGGTCAGGGTCTGAAGCTTTCTTT. Translated, it gives CASSFMDGSGSEAFF.

The rearrangement uses TRBV28 and TRBJ2-1; no clear D gene. CDR1 MDHEN and CDR2 SYDVKM come from the germline V gene. CDR3 length: 14 residues. The V end was cut by 4 bases, the J end by 12 bases, with 19 bases between. CDR3 nucleotide sequence: TGTGCCAGCAGTTATAACGGGCCTCCATTTGGGCAGTTCTTC. Translated: CASSYNGPPFGQFF.

This sequence joins TRBV5-4 and TRBJ2-5, with 7 bases identical to TRBD1. The J call may be in error: the DNA end matches TRBJ2-7 better. Germline V lookup: CDR1 SGHNT, CDR2 YYREEE (reference sequence). This CDR3 is 16 amino acids long. The CDR3 spells CASSFIGNRGPYEQYF. CDR3 DNA sequence: TGTGCCAGCAGCTTTATCGGAAACAGGGGACCCTACGAGCAGTACTTC.

J is TRBJ2-7 and V is TRBV5-1; TRBD2 matches 8 bases. With V trimmed by 3 bases and J by 6 bases, 5 bases remained unmatched. CDR3 length: 13 amino acids. Germline V CDR1 and CDR2: SGHRS, YFSETQ. The chain's CDR3 is CASSSGLAGEQYF. In nucleotides, the CDR3 is TGCGCCAGCAGCTCTGGACTAGCCGGCGAGCAGTACTTC.

The chain links TRBV6-1 to TRBJ1-4, with 7 bases fitting TRBD1. Germline trimming cut 5 bases from V and 6 bases from J; bases unmatched to any gene: 6. Germline V gene lookup returns CDR1 MNHNS and CDR2 SASEGT. The CDR3 runs 14 residues. The CDR3, as DNA: TGTGCCAGCAGTCGAAACAGGGGAGATGAAAAACTGTTTTTT. It encodes CASSRNRGDEKLFF.

This chain joins TRBV4-1 and TRBJ2-3; TRBD2 matches at 15 bases. Germline assignment: CDR1 MGHRA and CDR2 YSYEKL. The CDR3 length is 17 residues. The V segment lost 4 bases and the J segment 4 bases; nucleotides outside the gene matches: 6. This chain's CDR3 is CASSPGTSGGKADTQYF. CDR3 nucleotides: TGCGCCAGCAGCCCTGGGACTAGCGGGGGGAAGGCAGATACGCAGTATTTT.

This clone was found a few times. CDR3 in amino acids: CASSLGGSGANVLTF. As DNA, the CDR3 is TGTGCCAGCAGCTTAGGGGGCTCTGGGGCCAACGTCCTGACTTTC. V and J are TRBV7-3 and TRBJ2-6; the D call may be TRBD1 or TRBD2 (5 bases each). Per the germline V gene, CDR1 is SGHTA and CDR2 is FQGTGA. The CDR3 contains 15 residues. V lost 2 bases and J lost 0, with 5 bases in between.